Given below is one T cell receptor (beta chain) in context. What it recognizes is unknown. The data were obtained in a study of cytotoxic CD8 clonotypes in ibrutinib-treated CLL. Study-level background: Patient counts were roughly 10 relapsed/refractory, roughly 15 treatment-naive and about 17 IGHV unmutated. Response samples were obtained once patients had received a median 12 months of treatment, range 6 to 36. General study findings and limits: The study found clonality rose at ibrutinib response, then fell toward baseline at progression. Sampling schedules were unmatched across sustained-remission and progressing patients.

Only in-frame clones appear in the TCRdb table, and some are missing; sequencing was by immunoSEQ multiplex PCR. The sample has 300,000 to 400,000 clones; roughly 67% are singletons. CDR3 length equals 13 residues. The ends were cut back, 3 bases at V and 3 bases at J, with 7 bases in the middle. CDR1 and CDR2 from the germline V gene are SSHAT and FNYEAQ (reference sequence). The receptor was isolated from a human donor with chronic lymphocytic leukemia. The V gene is TRBV7-7, the J gene TRBJ2-3; D is undetermined. The starting material was PBMCs, obtained after 36 months of ibrutinib treatment. In DNA form, the CDR3 reads TGTGCCAGCAGCTTCACAGCTACAGATACGCAGTATTTT. It yields the protein CASSFTATDTQYF.